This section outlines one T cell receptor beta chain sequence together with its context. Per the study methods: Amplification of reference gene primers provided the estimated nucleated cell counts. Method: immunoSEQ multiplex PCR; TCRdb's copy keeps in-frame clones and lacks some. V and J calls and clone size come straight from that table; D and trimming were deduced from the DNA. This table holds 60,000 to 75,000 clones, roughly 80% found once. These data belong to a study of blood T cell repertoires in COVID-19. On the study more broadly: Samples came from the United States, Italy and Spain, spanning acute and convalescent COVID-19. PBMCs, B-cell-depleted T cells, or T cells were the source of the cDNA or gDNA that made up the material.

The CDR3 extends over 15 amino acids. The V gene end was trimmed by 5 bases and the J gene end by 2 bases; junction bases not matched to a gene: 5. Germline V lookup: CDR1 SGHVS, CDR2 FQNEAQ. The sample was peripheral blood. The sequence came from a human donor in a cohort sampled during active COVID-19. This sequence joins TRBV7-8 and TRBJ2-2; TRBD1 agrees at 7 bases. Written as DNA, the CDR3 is TGTGCCAGCAGCCCGTACAGGGGAAACACCGGGGAGCTGTTTTTT. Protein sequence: CASSPYRGNTGELFF.